This T cell receptor beta chain was captured by sequencing in a study of T-cell reconstitution after alpha-beta-depleted transplantation in children. Regarding the study as a whole: Surviving recipient T cells and thymic progenitors produced the high day-60 TCRbeta diversity seen in some patients.

For TCRbeta, the library was prepared with unique molecular identifiers. TCRdb processed the PCR reads anew with MiXCR; each CDR3 protein has one entry. The sample consists of approximately 190,000 distinct CDR3 sequences, around 5.9% of them appearing once. The CDR3 consists of 16 residues. V gave up 6 bases and J gave up 3 bases; unmatched junction bases: 6. The sample holds many counts of this clonotype. Its cognate antigen is unknown. The chain combines TRBV12-3 or TRBV12-4 with TRBJ1-3; the match to TRBD1 covers 12 bases. Sequences were derived from PBMCs, sampled before TCRalphabeta/CD19-depleted stem cell transplant. The receptor was derived from a girl under three years old with combined immunodeficiency, due to receive a stem cell transplant. CDR3 DNA sequence: TGTGCCAGCAGCTCGGGACAGGGGGCGTATGGAAACACCATATATTTT. Translated, it gives CASSSGQGAYGNTIYF.